Shown below are 27 T cell receptor beta chains from a single sample sequenced in a study of blood T cell repertoires in COVID-19. Profiling relied on immunoSEQ multiplex PCR, and the TCRdb table lists in-frame clones only, not all of them. The table shows 95,000 to 150,000 clones, with approximately 85% occurring only once. The sequenced sample was peripheral blood. These receptors were collected from a man older than 75 with active or convalescent COVID-19.

The chain links TRBV9 to TRBJ2-1; D not certain. This CDR3 is 15 amino acids long. CDR1 and CDR2 from the germline V gene are SGDLS and YYNGEE. Trimming shortened V by 0 bases and J by 0 bases, and 7 bases separated the two germline ends. This CDR3 is CASSVGSSSYNEQFF. CDR3 nucleotide sequence: TGTGCCAGCAGCGTAGGGTCGAGCTCCTACAATGAGCAGTTCTTC.

The genes are TRBV10-3 and TRBJ2-3; 12 positions match TRBD2. V shed 4 bases and J 0 bases; nucleotides not matched to a gene: 2. Per the germline V gene, CDR1 is ENHRY and CDR2 is SYGVKD. The CDR3 is 16 amino acids. The CDR3 bases are TGTGCCATCAGTGTCGGACTAGCGGGAAGCACAGATACGCAGTATTTT. Its translation: CAISVGLAGSTDTQYF.

V gene TRBV24-1 combines with J gene TRBJ2-2; 13 nucleotides match TRBD2. In germline, CDR1 is KGHDR, CDR2 SFDVKD. After removal of 2 bases from V and 6 bases from J, the junction contained 5 bases not matched to a gene. The CDR3 length is 17 residues. CDR3: CATSDWTSGSIPGELFF. In DNA form, the CDR3 reads TGTGCCACCAGTGATTGGACTAGCGGGAGTATACCCGGGGAGCTGTTTTTT.

This clone is a singleton in its sample. DNA of the CDR3: TGTGCCAGCAGTCTGGTGCCTAGCGGGAGGGCGGATACGCAGTATTTT. Protein product: CASSLVPSGRADTQYF. The chain carries TRBV5-4 and TRBJ2-3; 12 positions agree with TRBD2. Germline values: CDR1 SGHNT, CDR2 YYREEE (reference sequence). This CDR3 contains 16 residues. V lost 5 bases to trimming and J lost 6 bases; unmatched junction nucleotides: 10. Combining the CDR3 with reference TRBV5-4 and TRBJ2-3 gives the whole variable domain ETGVTQSPTHLIKTRGQQVTLRCSSQSGHNTVSWYQQALGQGPQFIFQYYREEENGRGNFPPRFSGLQFPNYSSELNVNALELDDSALYLCASSLVPSGRADTQYFGPGTRLTVL.

This clone showed up just a few times. The chain joins TRBV7-9 to TRBJ2-5; 12 bases map to TRBD2. V gave up 5 bases and J gave up 5 bases; unmatched junction bases: 6. The germline V gene encodes CDR1 SEHNR and CDR2 FQNEAQ (reference sequence). The CDR3 sequence is 15 residues long. The CDR3 coding sequence is TGTGCCAGCAGCCGGACTAGCGGGGTTAAGGAGACCCAGTACTTC. Its translation: CASSRTSGVKETQYF.

The rearrangement joins TRBV4-1 to TRBJ1-2; possible D gene TRBD1, 6 bases. V lost 0 bases and J lost 8, with 19 bases in between. The CDR3 is made up of 16 amino acids. CDR1 is MGHRA, CDR2 YSYEKL, per germline. In DNA form, the CDR3 reads TGCGCCAGCAGCCAAGATTTGGGGGCCCTGGCGTGGGGCTACACCTTC. Protein product: CASSQDLGALAWGYTF.

The chain joins TRBV5-1 to TRBJ2-1; 7 bases map to TRBD2. The CDR3 contains 15 residues. Trimming removed 3 bases from V and 3 bases from J; junction bases left unmatched: 6. Germline V gene data show CDR1 as SGHRS and CDR2 as YFSETQ. The CDR3 DNA reads as TGCGCCAGCAGCTCCCGGGACTACCACTACAATGAGCAGTTCTTC. Translation gives CASSSRDYHYNEQFF.

The V call is TRBV4-1, the J call TRBJ1-1; D remains unclear. The CDR3 loop spans 13 amino acids. Germline lookup yields CDR1 MGHRA and CDR2 YSYEKL. The V gene lost 8 bases and the J gene lost 0 bases, with 10 bases spanning the gap. The DNA of the CDR3 is TGCGCCAGCGGTTGGAGCCTGAACACTGAAGCTTTCTTT. Translating it yields CASGWSLNTEAFF.

This sequence joins TRBV11-3 and TRBJ2-1; 9 bases are a match to TRBD1. The CDR3 sequence is 17 residues long. V trimming: 2 bases; J trimming: 7 bases; junction bases outside the gene matches: 12. Germline-derived CDR1 and CDR2 are SGHNT and YENEEA. The chain's CDR3 is CASSLSRTGVFENEQFF. For the CDR3, the DNA is TGTGCCAGCAGCTTATCCCGGACAGGGGTATTCGAGAATGAGCAGTTCTTC.

The chain joins TRBV5-1 to TRBJ1-3; a possible D gene is TRBD1 (6 bases). V lost 0 bases and J 5 bases, leaving 12 bases between the germline ends. This CDR3 region has 15 residues. CDR1 and CDR2 from the germline V gene are SGHRS and YFSETQ. The CDR3 here is CASSLDGQHRNTIYF. For the CDR3, the DNA is TGCGCCAGCAGCTTGGATGGACAGCACCGAAACACCATATATTTT.

The genes are TRBV19 and TRBJ2-1; maybe TRBD2 (7 bases). Trimming pared 6 bases from V and 7 bases from J, leaving 13 bases between. The CDR3 covers 13 residues. CDR1 is LNHDA and CDR2 is SQIVND in the germline V gene (reference sequence). The CDR3, as DNA: TGTGCCAGTAGCCTTAGGGGGGGGAATGAGCAGTTCTTC. Protein product: CASSLRGGNEQFF.

The genes are TRBV4-3 and TRBJ1-2, with no clear D. The V end lost 3 bases, the J end lost 3 bases, and 11 bases lay between the germline ends. The CDR3 runs to 14 residues. Germline V lookup: CDR1 LGHNA, CDR2 YSLEER. The chain's CDR3 is CASSQLQRDYGYTF. The CDR3 DNA follows: TGCGCCAGCAGCCAGTTGCAGAGGGACTATGGCTACACCTTC.

The chain employs TRBV20-1 and TRBJ2-7; 9 positions agree with TRBD1. J lost 6 bases, V lost 3 bases, and 9 bases had no gene match. From germline, CDR1 is DFQATT and CDR2 SNEGSKA (reference sequence). The CDR3 covers 14 residues. As DNA, the CDR3 is TGCAGTGCTAGTATCGGGACAGGGTCCGCCGAGCAGTACTTC. Its protein is CSASIGTGSAEQYF.

This clone was recorded once. The chain's CDR3 is CASSLGLAGGPEEQYF. CDR3 DNA sequence: TGTGCCAGCAGCTTAGGGCTAGCGGGAGGGCCTGAGGAGCAGTACTTC. The chain has TRBV7-2 and TRBJ2-7, with 12 bases that match TRBD2. J gave up 7 bases and V 1 base, and 8 bases lay outside the gene matches. The CDR3 extends over 16 amino acids. Germline CDR1 is SGHTA and CDR2 is FQGNSA. Full variable domain (missing parts from reference TRBV7-2 and TRBJ2-7): GAGVSQSPSNKVTEKGKDVELRCDPISGHTALYWYRQSLGQGLEFLIYFQGNSAPDKSGLPSDRFSAERTGGSVSTLTIQRTQQEDSAVYLCASSLGLAGGPEEQYFGPGTRLTVT.

This clone was recorded once. The chain combines TRBV7-2 with TRBJ1-5; D gene uncertain. This CDR3 contains 16 residues. The V end was cut by 0 bases, the J end by 0 bases, with 9 bases between. Looked up from germline, CDR1 is SGHTA and CDR2 is FQGNSA. CDR3 bases: TGTGCCAGCAGCTTAGCCTCCGGGTTTAGCAATCAGCCCCAGCATTTT. This gives the protein CASSLASGFSNQPQHF.

This chain links TRBV7-9 with TRBJ1-1, with D possibly matching TRBD1 (5 bases). The CDR3 contains 15 residues. Germline CDR1 reads SEHNR; CDR2 reads FQNEAQ (reference sequence). V lost 3 bases and J lost 4, with 15 bases in between. The CDR3 spells CASSFGTGPGTEAFF. The CDR3 DNA reads TGTGCCAGCAGCTTCGGGACTGGGCCTGGCACTGAAGCTTTCTTT.

V usage is TRBV5-1 and J usage is TRBJ2-5; possibly TRBD1 for D (6 bases). Trimming removed 1 base at V and 3 bases at J, with 10 bases between. The germline V gene has CDR1 SGHRS and CDR2 YFSETQ. The CDR3 covers 14 residues. CDR3 in amino acids: CASSLLGQKETQYF. In DNA form, the CDR3 reads TGCGCCAGCAGCTTGCTTGGACAGAAAGAGACCCAGTACTTC.

V is TRBV30 and J is TRBJ2-7; D call uncertain. Germline CDR1 and CDR2: GTSNPN and SVGIG (reference sequence). The CDR3 sequence is 12 residues long. The V and J ends lost 0 bases and 4 bases respectively, with 7 bases between them. The CDR3 sequence is CAWSVSGYEQYF. The DNA of the CDR3 is TGTGCCTGGAGTGTATCAGGATACGAGCAGTACTTC.

This sequence joins TRBV5-5 and TRBJ1-1, with TRBD1 matching 7 bases. CDR3 length: 15 amino acids. With 0 bases clipped from V and 5 bases from J, the junction kept 7 bases outside the gene matches. The germline CDR1 and CDR2 sequences are SGHKS and YYEKEE (reference sequence). DNA of the CDR3: TGTGCCAGCAGCTTGGCCGGTGCAGGGGGGACTGAAGCTTTCTTT. This sequence encodes CASSLAGAGGTEAFF.

V is TRBV6-5 and J is TRBJ2-7, with TRBD1 identical over 7 bases. Trimming removed 0 bases from V and 6 bases from J; junction bases left unmatched: 2. The CDR3 is 13 amino acids. Looked up from germline, CDR1 is MNHEY and CDR2 is SVGAGI. CDR3 nucleotide sequence: TGTGCCAGCAGTTACTCAGGGGGCTTCGAGCAGTACTTC. Its protein is CASSYSGGFEQYF.

The chain joins TRBV4-3 to TRBJ2-7; 7 bases are a match to TRBD1. CDR1 and CDR2 from the germline V gene are LGHNA and YSLEER. Trimming removed 0 bases from V and 3 bases from J; junction bases left unmatched: 8. This CDR3 contains 16 residues. CDR3 nucleotide sequence: TGCGCCAGCAGCCAAGATAGTAAAAACAGGGGCTACGAGCAGTACTTC. It codes for CASSQDSKNRGYEQYF.

V usage is TRBV7-2 and J usage is TRBJ2-7; D is perhaps TRBD1 (7 bases). The germline V gene encodes CDR1 SGHTA and CDR2 FQGNSA. The CDR3 consists of 14 residues. The ends were cut back, 8 bases at V and 3 bases at J, with 17 bases in the middle. The CDR3 DNA reads TGTGCCAGCTGCAGGGGGAGGCAGAACTACGAGCAGTACTTC. Translation gives CASCRGRQNYEQYF.

The V call is TRBV27, the J call TRBJ2-7; 7 bases line up with TRBD2. The V segment lost 3 bases and the J segment 6 bases; nucleotides outside the gene matches: 8. The CDR3 extends over 14 amino acids. The germline CDR1 and CDR2 sequences are MNHEY and SMNVEV (reference sequence). DNA for the CDR3: TGTGCCAGCAGTTTCACTAGCGCAGTATCCGAGCAGTACTTC. Protein sequence: CASSFTSAVSEQYF.

This clone was counted once. The chain employs TRBV3-1 (or the pseudogene TRBV3-2) and TRBJ2-1, with a tentative D call TRBD2 (6 bases). Looked up from germline, CDR1 is LGHDT and CDR2 is YNNKEL (reference sequence). Trimming took 4 bases from V and 5 from J, leaving 12 bases between them. The CDR3 covers 14 residues. CDR3 sequence: CASSRMGGNNEQFF. The CDR3 DNA reads TGTGCCAGCAGCCGGATGGGCGGGAACAATGAGCAGTTCTTC.

The rearrangement uses TRBV12-3 or TRBV12-4 and TRBJ2-1, with D possibly TRBD2 on 6 matching bases. V was cut by 3 bases and J by 9 bases, with 12 bases left in between. CDR3 length: 13 amino acids. The CDR3 nucleotides read TGTGCCAGCAGTTTTGGGGACTGGGGTGAGCAGTTCTTC. The encoded protein is CASSFGDWGEQFF.

The rearrangement joins TRBV4-2 to TRBJ2-6, with a possible D match to TRBD1 (5 bases). Germline lookup yields CDR1 LGHNA and CDR2 YNFKEQ. CDR3 length: 19 amino acids. V was clipped by 0 bases and J by 0 bases, with 15 bases between them. This CDR3 reads CASSQDGTGWYSGANVLTF. CDR3 DNA: TGTGCCAGCAGCCAAGATGGAACAGGCTGGTACTCTGGGGCCAACGTCCTGACTTTC.

The rearrangement uses TRBV4-1 and TRBJ1-3; possible D gene TRBD1, 5 bases. This CDR3 is built from 15 residues. Trimming left V 0 bases short and J 2 bases short, with 8 bases between. Germline V CDR1 and CDR2: MGHRA, YSYEKL. This chain's CDR3 is CASSQEGPPGNTIYF. DNA for the CDR3: TGCGCCAGCAGCCAAGAGGGGCCCCCTGGAAACACCATATATTTT.